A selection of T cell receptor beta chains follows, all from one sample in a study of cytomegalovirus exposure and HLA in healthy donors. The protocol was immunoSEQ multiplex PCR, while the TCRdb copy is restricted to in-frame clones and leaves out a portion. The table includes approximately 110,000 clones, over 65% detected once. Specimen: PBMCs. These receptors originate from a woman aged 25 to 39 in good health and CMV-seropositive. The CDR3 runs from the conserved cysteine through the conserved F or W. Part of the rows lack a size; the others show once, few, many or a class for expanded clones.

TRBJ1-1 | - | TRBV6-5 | CASSSRIENTEAFF
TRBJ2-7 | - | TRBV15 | CATSRDLGAGVSVEQYF
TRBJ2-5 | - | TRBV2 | CASRPGVMETQYF
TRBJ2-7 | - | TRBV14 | CASSQPPGQGSGEQYF
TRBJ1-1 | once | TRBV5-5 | CASSLGVEVLNTEAFF
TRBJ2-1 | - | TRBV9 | CASSPEGNEQFF
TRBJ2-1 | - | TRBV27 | CASSSGGRVTNEQFF
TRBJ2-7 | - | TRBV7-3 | CASSLGPPDEQYF
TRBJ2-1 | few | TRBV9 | CASSVGENEQFF
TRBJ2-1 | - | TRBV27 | CASSFVGGNVEQFF
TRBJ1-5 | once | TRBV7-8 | CASSLGPEGQPQHF
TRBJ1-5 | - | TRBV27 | CASSLSPRVNQPQHF
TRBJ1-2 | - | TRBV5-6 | CASSFGQGNYGYTF
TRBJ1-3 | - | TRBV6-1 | CASSRQDSGNTIYF
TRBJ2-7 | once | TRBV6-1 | CASSITGTIYEQYF
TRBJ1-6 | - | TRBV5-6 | CASSSKSSYNSPLHF
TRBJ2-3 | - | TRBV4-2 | CASSQDQRGGLDTQYF
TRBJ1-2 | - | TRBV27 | CASRLQGQGLYGYTF
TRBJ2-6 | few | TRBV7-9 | CASSLGQGASGANVLTF
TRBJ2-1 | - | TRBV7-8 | CASSLGLATYNEQFF
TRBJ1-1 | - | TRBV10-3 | CAISELGGTGSAEAFF
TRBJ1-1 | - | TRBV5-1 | CATKPTVENTEAFF
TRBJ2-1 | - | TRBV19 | CASTRLAGGLDEQFF
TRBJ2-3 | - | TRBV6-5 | CASSLGTFTDTQYF
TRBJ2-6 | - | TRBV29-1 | CSVYQGAGANVLTF
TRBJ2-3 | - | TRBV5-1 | CASKAGGPRTDTQYF
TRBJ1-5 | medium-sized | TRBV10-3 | CASQGNNQPQHF
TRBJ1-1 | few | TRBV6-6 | CASRLGQGIAFF
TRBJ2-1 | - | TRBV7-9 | CASSLMAPESNEQFF
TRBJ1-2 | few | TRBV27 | CASKDSSYGYTF
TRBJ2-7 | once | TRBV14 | CASSQVGSYEQYF
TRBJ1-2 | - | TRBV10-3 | CAISGKQGDYGYTF
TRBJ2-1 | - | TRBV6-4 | CASSDRVSDEQFF
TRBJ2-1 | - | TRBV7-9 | CSSSPGLSRIYNEQFF
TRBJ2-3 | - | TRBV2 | CASSQREGQTDTQYF
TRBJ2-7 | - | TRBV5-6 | CASSLEGDNSYEQYF
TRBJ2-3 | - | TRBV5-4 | CASSSERSLDTQYF
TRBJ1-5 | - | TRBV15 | CATGTGSGQPQHF
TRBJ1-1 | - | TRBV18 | CASSPGAVNTEAFF
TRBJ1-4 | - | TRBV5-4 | CASRESPTGGSKKLFF
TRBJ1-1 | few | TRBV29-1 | CSVKDSGVFEAFF
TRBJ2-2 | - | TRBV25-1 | CASSETGNTGELFF
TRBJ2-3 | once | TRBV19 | CASSSGGTDTQYF
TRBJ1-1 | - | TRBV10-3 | CAISGEGRNTEAFF
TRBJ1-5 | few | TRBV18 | CASSGGQGGDQPQHF
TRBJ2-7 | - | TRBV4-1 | CASSHPGQPSYEQYF
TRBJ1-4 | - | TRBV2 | CASSVHNINEKLFF
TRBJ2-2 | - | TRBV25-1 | CASSTGTGGQFF
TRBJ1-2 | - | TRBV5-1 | CASSKRQERGYGYTF
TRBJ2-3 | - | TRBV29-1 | CSVPSTSLATDTQYF
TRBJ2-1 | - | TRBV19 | CASSTRSYEQFF
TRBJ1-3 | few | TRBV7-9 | CASSHPGTGNTIYF
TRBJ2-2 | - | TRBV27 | CASSLPGAGELFF
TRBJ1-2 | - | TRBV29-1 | CSALGSSGYGYTF
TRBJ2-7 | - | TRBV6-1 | CASSEPVAGAYYEQYF
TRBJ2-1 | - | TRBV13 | CASSDRTRLNEQFF